These 2 T cell receptor beta chains were all obtained from the same sample, sequenced in a study of spatial heterogeneity in lung cancer. Study findings and constraints: In tumors, expanded intratumoral alpha and beta TCR counts tracked mutation counts.

No antigens are known for them. TCRdb recomputed calls from the 5' RACE reads with MiXCR, one row per CDR3 protein. The sample yields 7,500 to 10,000 distinct CDR3 sequences, around 8.9% seen once. Time point given: sample taken at primary tumor resection. The sequencing here drew on lung tumor tissue, taken at surgery. The origin of the receptors is a male donor with early-stage non-small cell lung cancer.

This clonotype has a count of ten or more. The chain links TRBV27 to TRBJ2-7, with 10 nucleotides matching TRBD2. The germline V gene encodes CDR1 MNHEY and CDR2 SMNVEV (reference sequence). CDR3 length equals 16 residues. V shed 5 bases and J 2 bases; nucleotides not matched to a gene: 9. The CDR3 protein is CASSTSAGGPAYEQYF. In DNA, the CDR3 is TGTGCCAGCAGTACCTCAGCGGGAGGGCCAGCCTACGAGCAGTACTTC.

This clonotype was seen many times. The V gene is TRBV11-3, the J gene TRBJ2-1; 10 bases are a match to TRBD1. The CDR3 runs to 16 residues. Germline loops: CDR1 SGHNT, CDR2 YENEEA. V shed 3 bases and J 5 bases; nucleotides not matched to a gene: 7. The CDR3 nucleotides read TGTGCCAGCAGCTTTGGACAGGGGGTAACCGACAATGAGCAGTTCTTC. Protein sequence: CASSFGQGVTDNEQFF.